The 17 T cell receptor beta chains reported below all come from one sample, sequenced in a study of T cells after yellow fever vaccination. TCRdb independently ran MiXCR on the 5' RACE reads; one entry per CDR3 protein. The repertoire holds hundreds of thousands of distinct CDR3 sequences, around 6.4% seen once, with about 15% in the top ten. The sequenced sample was PBMCs, obtained 5 days after the yellow fever booster vaccination. The receptors shown here come from a man under 40 who received the YFV17D yellow fever vaccine.

The chain links TRBV20-1 to TRBJ2-2; 7 bases agree with TRBD2. Germline V CDR1 and CDR2: DFQATT, SNEGSKA (reference sequence). The CDR3 sequence is 18 residues long. Trimming cost V 0 bases and J 1 base; bases outside gene matches: 11. CDR3 sequence: CSARDPRWGEGNTGELFF. The CDR3 DNA follows: TGCAGTGCTAGAGATCCCAGATGGGGGGAGGGGAACACCGGGGAGCTGTTTTTT.

V gene TRBV3-1 combines with J gene TRBJ2-2; 7 bases map to TRBD2. CDR3 length equals 16 residues. Germline V gene lookup returns CDR1 LGHDT and CDR2 YNNKEL (reference sequence). After removal of 4 bases from V and 6 bases from J, the junction contained 11 bases not matched to a gene. CDR3 amino acids: CASSPASGWGAGELFF. DNA of the CDR3: TGTGCCAGCAGCCCCGCTAGCGGATGGGGCGCCGGGGAGCTGTTTTTT. Looking up the rest from reference TRBV3-1 and TRBJ2-2 gives the full variable domain: DTAVSQTPKYLVTQMGNDKSIKCEQNLGHDTMYWYKQDSKKFLKIMFSYNNKELIINETVPNRFSPKSPDKAHLNLHINSLELGDSAVYFCASSPASGWGAGELFFGEGSRLTVL.

This clonotype appeared many times. The chain joins TRBV2 to TRBJ2-1, with TRBD2 identical over 8 bases. The V gene end was trimmed by 1 base and the J gene end by 12 bases; junction bases not matched to a gene: 8. CDR1 and CDR2 from the germline V gene are SNHLY and FYNNEI. The CDR3 runs to 14 residues. The CDR3 DNA is TGTGCCAGCAGTGAAGGGCCGGGGGGGCGAGGGCAGTTCTTC. Translating gives CASSEGPGGRGQFF.

V gene TRBV7-2 combines with J gene TRBJ1-2; possible D gene TRBD1, 6 bases. Trimming pared 5 bases from V and 5 bases from J, leaving 18 bases between. CDR3 length: 15 residues. Germline lookup yields CDR1 SGHTA and CDR2 FQGNSA. The CDR3 here is CASSPKTGAGYGYTF. CDR3 nucleotide sequence: TGTGCCAGCAGCCCTAAGACGGGGGCGGGGTATGGCTACACCTTC.

This clonotype was recorded a few times. The chain has TRBV20-1 and TRBJ2-5, with D tentatively TRBD2 (6 bases). Germline V gene data show CDR1 as DFQATT and CDR2 as SNEGSKA (reference sequence). V gave up 6 bases and J gave up 4 bases, with 15 bases separating them. The CDR3 extends over 13 amino acids. The CDR3 sequence is CSAPSVGGETQYF. The CDR3 nucleotides read TGCAGTGCCCCTAGCGTGGGGGGAGAGACCCAGTACTTC.

This clonotype was detected a few times. This chain joins TRBV7-2 and TRBJ2-3, with D perhaps matching TRBD2 (6 bases). V was cut by 5 bases and J by 6 bases, with 12 bases left in between. Germline CDR1 reads SGHTA; CDR2 reads FQGNSA. This CDR3 has 13 residues. The CDR3 reads CASSPAGRDTQYF. In nucleotides, the CDR3 is TGTGCCAGCAGCCCCGCGGGGAGGGATACGCAGTATTTT.

The CDR3 sequence is CASIRGPGRGETQYF. DNA of the CDR3: TGTGCCAGCATTCGGGGCCCAGGCAGGGGAGAGACCCAGTACTTC. This rearrangement joins TRBV2 to TRBJ2-5; the D gene is possibly TRBD1 (6 bases). The V end was cut by 7 bases, the J end by 4 bases, with 19 bases between. Looked up from germline, CDR1 is SNHLY and CDR2 is FYNNEI. The CDR3 loop spans 15 amino acids. The complete variable domain, with remaining parts taken from reference TRBV2 and TRBJ2-5, reads EPEVTQTPSHQVTQMGQEVILRCVPISNHLYFYWYRQILGQKVEFLVSFYNNEISEKSEIFDDQFSVERPDGSNFTLKIRSTKLEDSAMYFCASIRGPGRGETQYFGPGTRLLVL.

This chain joins TRBV19 and TRBJ1-3; 7 bases agree with TRBD1. V trimming: 3 bases; J trimming: 0 bases; junction bases outside the gene matches: 2. The CDR3 totals 15 residues. Germline lookup yields CDR1 LNHDA and CDR2 SQIVND (reference sequence). In nucleotides, the CDR3 is TGTGCCAGTAGTATGGACAGGAGCTCTGGAAACACCATATATTTT. It specifies CASSMDRSSGNTIYF.

The gene calls are TRBV19 and TRBJ2-2, with TRBD1 matching 9 bases. CDR1 LNHDA and CDR2 SQIVND come from the germline V gene (reference sequence). The V and J ends lost 4 bases and 5 bases, in that order; junction bases with no gene match: 5. There are 15 residues in the CDR3. The CDR3 is CASSSGTGSTGELFF. The CDR3 nucleotides are TGTGCCAGTAGTAGCGGGACAGGGTCTACCGGGGAGCTGTTTTTT.

The sample holds many counts of this clonotype. One junction end disagrees with the germline gene, perhaps due to a read error. This sequence joins TRBV12-3 or TRBV12-4 and TRBJ2-7; D call uncertain. The CDR3 is 12 amino acids. The CDR3 sequence is CASSLPSDERYF. CDR3 nucleotides: TGTGCCAGCAGTCTACCTAGTGACGAGCGGTACTTC.

This clonotype was found a few times. The germline gene is not matched at one end of the junction; a read error may be the cause. This chain connects TRBV20-1 to TRBJ2-5; 9 nucleotides align to TRBD1. The CDR3 is 16 amino acids. Per the germline V gene, CDR1 is DFQATT and CDR2 is SNEGSKA (reference sequence). For the CDR3, the DNA is TGCTGTGCTAGAGCCGTGTCTGGACAGGGGCCCGAGACCCAGTACTTC. It translates to CCARAVSGQGPETQYF.

V gene TRBV28 combines with J gene TRBJ2-1; D is possibly TRBD2 (6 bases). Germline V CDR1 and CDR2: MDHEN, SYDVKM. The CDR3 runs 16 residues. V lost 6 bases to trimming and J lost 2 bases, with 17 bases between them. The CDR3 DNA follows: TGTGCCAGCAGAGATGGTATTGGAGGGGCCTACAATGAGCAGTTCTTC. This sequence encodes CASRDGIGGAYNEQFF.

In nucleotides, the CDR3 is TGCGCCAGCAACGGAATGCAGGCCCATGGCACTGAAGCTTTCTTT. Translation: CASNGMQAHGTEAFF. The V gene is TRBV5-1, the J gene TRBJ1-1; D not resolved. V was shortened by 6 bases and J by 4 bases, with 19 bases between the two germline ends. The germline gives CDR1 SGHRS, CDR2 YFSETQ. The CDR3 has 15 amino acids.

The chain links TRBV5-4 to TRBJ2-2, with 7 bases aligning to TRBD1. The CDR3 is 15 amino acids. Germline CDR1 is SGHNT and CDR2 is YYREEE (reference sequence). Trimming at V came to 4 bases and at J to 6 bases, leaving 9 bases not matched to a gene. The CDR3 DNA reads as TGTGCCAGCAGCCTCAACCCGACAGGGTCCGGGGAGCTGTTTTTT. Translating it yields CASSLNPTGSGELFF.

The V gene is TRBV30, the J gene TRBJ2-3; D possibly corresponds to TRBD2 (6 bases). This CDR3 has 14 amino acids. The V end lost 5 bases, the J end lost 6 bases, and 18 bases lay between the germline ends. From germline, CDR1 is GTSNPN and CDR2 SVGIG (reference sequence). The CDR3 loop reads CAWGAWDSGDTQYF. For the CDR3, the DNA is TGTGCCTGGGGGGCCTGGGACTCCGGGGATACGCAGTATTTT.

At least ten counts were recorded for this clonotype. The V call is TRBV12-3 or TRBV12-4, the J call TRBJ2-5; TRBD2 matches 8 bases. With V trimmed by 6 bases and J by 5 bases, 11 bases remained unmatched. The CDR3 loop spans 15 amino acids. The CDR3, as DNA: TGTGCCAGCAGCCTTGATGGACTAGCTGGGGAGACCCAGTACTTC. Its translation is CASSLDGLAGETQYF.

In its sample, this clonotype was seen a few times. The V call is TRBV19, the J call TRBJ1-1; 7 bases fit TRBD1. Trimming cost V 2 bases and J 6 bases; bases outside gene matches: 3. The CDR3 length is 13 residues. Germline V CDR1 and CDR2: LNHDA, SQIVND (reference sequence). The CDR3 DNA reads TGTGCCAGTAGTATAAGGGACAGATCTGAAGCTTTCTTT. Residues: CASSIRDRSEAFF.